The present entry profiles one T cell receptor beta chain with its context. The CDR3 is 14 residues long. In the source study's methods: Amplification from reference gene primers served as the basis for estimated nucleated cell counts. Using immunoSEQ multiplex PCR, the repertoire was profiled, and TCRdb retains in-frame clones only, with some absent. D and trimming were read from the DNA, whereas the V and J calls and clone size are those reported in that table. This sample yields under 150,000 clones, of which more than 75% are seen a single time; around 4% belongs to the top ten. The sample originates from a study of blood T cell repertoires in COVID-19. Study at large: COVID-19 samples from acute and convalescent phases originated in the United States, Italy and Spain. PBMCs, B-cell-depleted T cells, or T cells were the source of the cDNA or gDNA that made up the material.

The chain has TRBV21-1 and TRBJ2-5; TRBD2 reflects the table's D call only, with no check against the DNA. TRBV21-1 is a pseudogene segment. The clonotype comes from a man between 60 and 75 years old with acute or convalescent COVID-19. Sequencing used peripheral blood. CDR3: CASSQRGGRGTQYF. The DNA of the CDR3 is TGTGCCAGCAGCCAGAGGGGCGGGAGAGGGACCCAGTACTTC.